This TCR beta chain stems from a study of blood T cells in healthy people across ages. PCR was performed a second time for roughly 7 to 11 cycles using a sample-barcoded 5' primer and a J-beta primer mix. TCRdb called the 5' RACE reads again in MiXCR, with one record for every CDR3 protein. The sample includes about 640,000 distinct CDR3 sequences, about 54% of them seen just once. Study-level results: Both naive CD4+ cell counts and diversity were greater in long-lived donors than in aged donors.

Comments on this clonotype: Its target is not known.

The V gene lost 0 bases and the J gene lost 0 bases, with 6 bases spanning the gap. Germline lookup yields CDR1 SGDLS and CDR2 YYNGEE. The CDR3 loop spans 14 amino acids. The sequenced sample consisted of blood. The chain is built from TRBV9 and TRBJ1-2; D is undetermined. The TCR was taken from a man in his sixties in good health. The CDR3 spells CASSVADTNYGYTF. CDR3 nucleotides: TGTGCCAGCAGCGTAGCTGACACTAACTATGGCTACACCTTC.